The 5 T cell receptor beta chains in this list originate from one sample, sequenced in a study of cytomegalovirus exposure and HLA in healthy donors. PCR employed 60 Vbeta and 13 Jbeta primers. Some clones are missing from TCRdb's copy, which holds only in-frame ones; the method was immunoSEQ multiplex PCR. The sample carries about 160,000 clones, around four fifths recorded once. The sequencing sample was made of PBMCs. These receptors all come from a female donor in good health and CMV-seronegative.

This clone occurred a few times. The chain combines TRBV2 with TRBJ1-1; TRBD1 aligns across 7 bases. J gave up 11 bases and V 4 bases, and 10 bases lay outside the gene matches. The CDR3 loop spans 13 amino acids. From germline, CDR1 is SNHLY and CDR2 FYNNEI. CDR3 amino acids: CASSVDRFSWAFF. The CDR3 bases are TGTGCCAGCAGTGTGGACAGGTTTAGTTGGGCTTTCTTT.

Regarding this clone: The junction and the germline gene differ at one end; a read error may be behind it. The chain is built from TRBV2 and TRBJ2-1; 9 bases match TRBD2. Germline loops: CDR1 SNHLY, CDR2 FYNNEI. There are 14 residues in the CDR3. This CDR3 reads CATSPGLASNEQFF. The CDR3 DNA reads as TGTGCCACCAGTCCCGGACTAGCGTCGAATGAGCAGTTCTTC. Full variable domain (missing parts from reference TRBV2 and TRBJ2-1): EPEVTQTPSHQVTQMGQEVILRCVPISNHLYFYWYRQILGQKVEFLVSFYNNEISEKSEIFDDQFSVERPDGSNFTLKIRSTKLEDSAMYFCATSPGLASNEQFFGPGTRLTVL.

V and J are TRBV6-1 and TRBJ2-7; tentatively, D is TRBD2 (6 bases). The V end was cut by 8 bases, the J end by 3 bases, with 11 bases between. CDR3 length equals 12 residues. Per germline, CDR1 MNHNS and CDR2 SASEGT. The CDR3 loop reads CASRDFSYEQYF. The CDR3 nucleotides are TGTGCCAGCCGGGACTTCAGCTACGAGCAGTACTTC.

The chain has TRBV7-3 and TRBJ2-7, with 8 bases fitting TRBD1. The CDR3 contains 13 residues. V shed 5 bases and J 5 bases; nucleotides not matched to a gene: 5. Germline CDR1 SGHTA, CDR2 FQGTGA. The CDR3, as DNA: TGTGCCAGCAGCCAGGGGGCAGAAAACGAGCAGTACTTC. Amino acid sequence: CASSQGAENEQYF.

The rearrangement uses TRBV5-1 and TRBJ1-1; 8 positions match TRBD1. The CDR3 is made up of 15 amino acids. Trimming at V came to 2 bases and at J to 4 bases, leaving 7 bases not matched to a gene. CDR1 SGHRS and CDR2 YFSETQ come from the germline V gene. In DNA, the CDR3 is TGCGCCAGCAGCTTAGGACAGGGTGGGGTCACTGAAGCTTTCTTT. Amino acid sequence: CASSLGQGGVTEAFF.